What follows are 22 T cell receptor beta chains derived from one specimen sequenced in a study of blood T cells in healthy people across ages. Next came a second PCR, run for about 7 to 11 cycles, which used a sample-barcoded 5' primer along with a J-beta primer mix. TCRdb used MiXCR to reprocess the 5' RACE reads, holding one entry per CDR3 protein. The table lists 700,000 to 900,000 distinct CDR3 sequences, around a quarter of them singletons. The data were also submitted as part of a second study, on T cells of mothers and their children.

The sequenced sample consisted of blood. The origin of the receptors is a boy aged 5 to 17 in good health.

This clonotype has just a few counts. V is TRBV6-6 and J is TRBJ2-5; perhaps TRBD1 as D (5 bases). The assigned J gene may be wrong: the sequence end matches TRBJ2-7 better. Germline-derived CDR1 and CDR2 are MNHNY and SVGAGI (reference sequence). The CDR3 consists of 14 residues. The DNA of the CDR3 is TGTGCCAGCAAGCAGGGCGAAGGGTCCTACGAGCAGTACTTC. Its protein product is CASKQGEGSYEQYF.

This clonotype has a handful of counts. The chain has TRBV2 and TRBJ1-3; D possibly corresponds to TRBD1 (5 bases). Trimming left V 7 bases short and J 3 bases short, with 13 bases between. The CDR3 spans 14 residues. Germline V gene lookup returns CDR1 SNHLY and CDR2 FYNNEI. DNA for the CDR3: TGTGCCAGCAAATACCCCCAGGGTGGAAACACCATATATTTT. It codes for CASKYPQGGNTIYF.

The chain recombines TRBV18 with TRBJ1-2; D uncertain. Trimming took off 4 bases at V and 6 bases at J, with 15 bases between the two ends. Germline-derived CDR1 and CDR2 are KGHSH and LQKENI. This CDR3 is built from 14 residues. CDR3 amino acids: CASSHPWIRDGYTF. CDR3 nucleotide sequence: TGTGCCAGCTCACATCCATGGATTCGTGATGGCTACACCTTC.

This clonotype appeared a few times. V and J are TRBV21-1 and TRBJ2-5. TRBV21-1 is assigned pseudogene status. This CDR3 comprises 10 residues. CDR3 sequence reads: CASEGEAQYF. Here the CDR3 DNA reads TGTGCCTCTGAAGGGGAGGCCCAGTACTTC.

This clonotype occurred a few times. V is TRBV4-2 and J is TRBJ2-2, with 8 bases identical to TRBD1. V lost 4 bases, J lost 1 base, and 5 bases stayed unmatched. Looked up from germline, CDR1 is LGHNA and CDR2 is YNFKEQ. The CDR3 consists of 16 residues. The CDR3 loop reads CASSRTGTGNTGELFF. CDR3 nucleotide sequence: TGTGCCAGCAGCCGAACCGGGACAGGGAACACCGGGGAGCTGTTTTTT.

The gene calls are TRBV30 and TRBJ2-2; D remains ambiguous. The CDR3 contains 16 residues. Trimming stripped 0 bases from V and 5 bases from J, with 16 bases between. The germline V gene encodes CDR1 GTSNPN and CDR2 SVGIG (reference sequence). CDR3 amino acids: CAWSVMGSGPTGELFF. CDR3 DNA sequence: TGTGCCTGGAGTGTAATGGGGTCGGGCCCGACCGGGGAGCTGTTTTTT.

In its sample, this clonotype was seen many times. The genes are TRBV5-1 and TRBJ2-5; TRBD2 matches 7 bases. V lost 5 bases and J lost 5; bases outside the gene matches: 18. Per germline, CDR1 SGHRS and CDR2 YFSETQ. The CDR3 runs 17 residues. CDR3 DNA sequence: TGCGCCAGCAGTAGGTCCCTCTGGCGGGGGACTGGGGAGACCCAGTACTTC. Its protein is CASSRSLWRGTGETQYF.

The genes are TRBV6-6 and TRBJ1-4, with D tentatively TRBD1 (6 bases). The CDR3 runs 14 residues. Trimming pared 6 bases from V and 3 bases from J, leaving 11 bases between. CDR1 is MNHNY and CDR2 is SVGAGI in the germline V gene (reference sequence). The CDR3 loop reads CASRYRVPNEKLFF. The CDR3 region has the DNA TGTGCCAGCAGATACAGGGTCCCTAATGAAAAACTGTTTTTT.

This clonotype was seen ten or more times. DNA for the CDR3: TGCAGTGCTAGGGATTCCAAGCGGTCGTACCAAGAGACCCAGTACTTC. Encoded protein: CSARDSKRSYQETQYF. The V gene is TRBV20-1, the J gene TRBJ2-5, with D possibly being TRBD2 (5 bases). Germline V lookup: CDR1 DFQATT, CDR2 SNEGSKA (reference sequence). This CDR3 is built from 16 residues. Trimming took 3 bases from V and 0 from J, leaving 17 bases between them.

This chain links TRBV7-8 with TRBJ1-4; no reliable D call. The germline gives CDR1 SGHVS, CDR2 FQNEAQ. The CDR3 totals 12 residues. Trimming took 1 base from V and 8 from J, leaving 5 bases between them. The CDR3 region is CASSLDLEKLFF. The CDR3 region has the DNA TGTGCCAGCAGCTTAGACCTGGAAAAACTGTTTTTT.

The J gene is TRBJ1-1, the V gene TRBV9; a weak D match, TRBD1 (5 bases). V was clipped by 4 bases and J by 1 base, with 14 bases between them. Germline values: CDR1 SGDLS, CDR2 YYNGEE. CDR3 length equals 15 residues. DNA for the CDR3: TGTGCCAGCAGCCGGGGACGGACCCGGAACACTGAAGCTTTCTTT. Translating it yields CASSRGRTRNTEAFF.

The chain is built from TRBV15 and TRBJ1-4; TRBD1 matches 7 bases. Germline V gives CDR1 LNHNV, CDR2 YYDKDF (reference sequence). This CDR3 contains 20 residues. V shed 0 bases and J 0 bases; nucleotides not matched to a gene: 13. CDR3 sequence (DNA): TGTGCCACCAGCAGAGAAGGGACAGTGCTCCTTCATGCAACTAATGAAAAACTGTTTTTT. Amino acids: CATSREGTVLLHATNEKLFF.

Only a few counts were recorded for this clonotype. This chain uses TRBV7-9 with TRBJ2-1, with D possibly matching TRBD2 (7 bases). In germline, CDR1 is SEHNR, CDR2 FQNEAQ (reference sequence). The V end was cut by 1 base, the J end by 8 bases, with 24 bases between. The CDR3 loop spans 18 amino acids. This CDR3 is CASSLGSPAGATSDEQFF. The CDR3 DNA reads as TGTGCCAGCAGCTTAGGTTCCCCGGCGGGGGCTACGAGCGATGAGCAGTTCTTC. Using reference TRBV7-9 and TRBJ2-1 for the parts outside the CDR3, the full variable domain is DTGVSQNPRHKITKRGQNVTFRCDPISEHNRLYWYRQTLGQGPEFLTYFQNEAQLEKSRLLSDRFSAERPKGSFSTLEIQRTEQGDSAMYLCASSLGSPAGATSDEQFFGPGTRLTVL.

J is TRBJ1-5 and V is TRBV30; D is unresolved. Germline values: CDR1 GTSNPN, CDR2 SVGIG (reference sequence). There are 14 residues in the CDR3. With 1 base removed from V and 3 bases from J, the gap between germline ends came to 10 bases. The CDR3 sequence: CAWSDISYNQPQHF. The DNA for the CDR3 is TGTGCCTGGAGTGACATAAGCTACAATCAGCCCCAGCATTTT.

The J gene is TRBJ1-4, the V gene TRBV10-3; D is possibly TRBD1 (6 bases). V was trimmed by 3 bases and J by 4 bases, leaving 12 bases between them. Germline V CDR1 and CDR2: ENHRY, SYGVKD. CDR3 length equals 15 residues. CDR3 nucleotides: TGTGCCATCAGTGACCCGGCCAGGGGTAATGAAAAACTGTTTTTT. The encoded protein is CAISDPARGNEKLFF.

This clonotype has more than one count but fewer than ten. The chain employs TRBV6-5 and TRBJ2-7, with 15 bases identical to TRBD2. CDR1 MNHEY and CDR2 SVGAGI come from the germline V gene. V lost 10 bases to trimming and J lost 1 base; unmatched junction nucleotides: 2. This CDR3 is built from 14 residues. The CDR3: CAIGLAGGSYEQYF. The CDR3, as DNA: TGTGCCATCGGACTAGCGGGGGGGTCCTACGAGCAGTACTTC.

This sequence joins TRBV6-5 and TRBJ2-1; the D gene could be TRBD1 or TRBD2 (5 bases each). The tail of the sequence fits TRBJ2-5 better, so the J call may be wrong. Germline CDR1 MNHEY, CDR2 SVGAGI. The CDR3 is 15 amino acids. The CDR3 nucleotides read TGTGCCAGCACCTCACTAGAAGTCGGGACGAAGGGCCAGTACTTC. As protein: CASTSLEVGTKGQYF.

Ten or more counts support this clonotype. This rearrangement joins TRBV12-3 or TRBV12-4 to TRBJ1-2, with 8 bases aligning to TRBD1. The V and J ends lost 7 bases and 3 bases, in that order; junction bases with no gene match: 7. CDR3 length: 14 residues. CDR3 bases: TGTGCCAGCACGGACAGGGACTCGGACTATGGCTACACCTTC. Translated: CASTDRDSDYGYTF.

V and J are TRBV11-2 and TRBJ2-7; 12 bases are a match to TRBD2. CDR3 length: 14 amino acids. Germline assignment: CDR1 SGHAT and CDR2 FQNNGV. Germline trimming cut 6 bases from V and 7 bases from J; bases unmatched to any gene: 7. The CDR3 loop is CASRPLAGGLEQYF. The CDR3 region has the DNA TGTGCCAGCAGACCCCTAGCGGGGGGGCTAGAGCAGTACTTC. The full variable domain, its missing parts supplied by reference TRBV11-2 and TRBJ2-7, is EAGVAQSPRYKIIEKRQSVAFWCNPISGHATLYWYQQILGQGPKLLIQFQNNGVVDDSQLPKDRFSAERLKGVDSTLKIQPAKLEDSAVYLCASRPLAGGLEQYFGPGTRLTVT.

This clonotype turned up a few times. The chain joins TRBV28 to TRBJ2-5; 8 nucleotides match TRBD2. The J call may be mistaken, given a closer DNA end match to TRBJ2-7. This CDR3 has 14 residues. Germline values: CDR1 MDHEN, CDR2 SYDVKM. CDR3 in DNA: TGTGCCAGCAGTTTAGAGCGGGAGCTGTACGAGCAGTACTTC. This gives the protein CASSLERELYEQYF.

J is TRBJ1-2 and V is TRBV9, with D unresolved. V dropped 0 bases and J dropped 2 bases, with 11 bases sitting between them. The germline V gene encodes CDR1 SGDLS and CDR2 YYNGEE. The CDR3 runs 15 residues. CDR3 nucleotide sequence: TGTGCCAGCAGCGTAGATCCCACCACCAACTATGGCTACACCTTC. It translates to CASSVDPTTNYGYTF.

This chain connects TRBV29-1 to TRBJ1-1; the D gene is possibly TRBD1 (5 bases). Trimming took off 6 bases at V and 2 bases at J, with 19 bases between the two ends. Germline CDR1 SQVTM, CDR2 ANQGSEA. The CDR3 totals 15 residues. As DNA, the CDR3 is TGCAGCGTCGGTCATTCAGGGTCGGGAAACACTGAAGCTTTCTTT. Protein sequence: CSVGHSGSGNTEAFF.